The present T cell receptor (beta chain) was sequenced within a study of T cell responses to AZD1222 COVID-19 vaccine. Libraries were prepared by immunoSEQ multiplex PCR; TCRdb keeps only in-frame clonotypes and omits some of them. The table shows over 150,000 clones, with roughly 90% occurring only once. General study findings and limits: Mapped onto spike, vaccine-associated CD4 TCRs spanned it and were dominant at 160-218 and 743-854. Unmutated regions of variants are reportedly targeted by nearly half of spike-specific TCRs. Repertoires were sampled only after the peak T cell response. Spike-specific TCR breadth and depth both grew after two AZD1222 doses.

A word on this clone: Its antigen is undetermined.

V was cut by 5 bases and J by 6 bases, with 14 bases left in between. CDR3 length: 13 residues. Per the germline V gene, CDR1 is SGHNT and CDR2 is YYREEE (reference sequence). The gene calls are TRBV5-4 and TRBJ1-2; no clear D. The starting material was peripheral blood, obtained on day 0 of AZD1222 vaccination. This sequence was found in an adult in good health. The CDR3 nucleotides read TGTGCCAGCAGACCCGACTTTTGTGATGGCTACACCTTC. This sequence encodes CASRPDFCDGYTF. The full variable domain, its missing parts supplied by reference TRBV5-4 and TRBJ1-2, is ETGVTQSPTHLIKTRGQQVTLRCSSQSGHNTVSWYQQALGQGPQFIFQYYREEENGRGNFPPRFSGLQFPNYSSELNVNALELDDSALYLCASRPDFCDGYTFGSGTRLTVV.